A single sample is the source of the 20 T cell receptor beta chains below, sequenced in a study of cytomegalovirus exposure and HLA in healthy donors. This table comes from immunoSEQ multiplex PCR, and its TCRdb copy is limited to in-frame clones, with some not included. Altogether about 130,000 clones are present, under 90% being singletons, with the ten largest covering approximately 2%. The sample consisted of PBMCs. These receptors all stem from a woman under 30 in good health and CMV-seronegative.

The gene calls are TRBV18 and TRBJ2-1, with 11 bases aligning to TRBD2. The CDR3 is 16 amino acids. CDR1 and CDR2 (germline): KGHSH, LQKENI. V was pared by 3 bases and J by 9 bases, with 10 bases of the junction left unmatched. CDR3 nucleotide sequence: TGTGCCAGCTCACCCGTACTAGCGGGAGTGGGGAGTGAGCAGTTCTTC. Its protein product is CASSPVLAGVGSEQFF.

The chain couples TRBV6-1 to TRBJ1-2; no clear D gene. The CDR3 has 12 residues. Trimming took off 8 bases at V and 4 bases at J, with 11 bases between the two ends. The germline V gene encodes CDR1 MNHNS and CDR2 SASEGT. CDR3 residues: CASSQSLYGYTF. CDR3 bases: TGTGCCAGCTCTCAGTCCCTCTATGGCTACACCTTC.

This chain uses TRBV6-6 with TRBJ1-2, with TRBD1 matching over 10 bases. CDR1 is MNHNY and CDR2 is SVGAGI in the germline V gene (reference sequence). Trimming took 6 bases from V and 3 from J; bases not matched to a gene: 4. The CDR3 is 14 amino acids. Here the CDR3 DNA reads TGTGCCAGCAGCGACAGGGGGCAGGACTATGGCTACACCTTC. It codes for CASSDRGQDYGYTF.

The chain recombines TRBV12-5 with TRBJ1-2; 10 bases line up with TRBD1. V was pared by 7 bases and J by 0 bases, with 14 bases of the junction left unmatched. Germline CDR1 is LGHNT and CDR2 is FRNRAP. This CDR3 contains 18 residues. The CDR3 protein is CASAPNRDRGPSNYGYTF. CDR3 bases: TGTGCTAGTGCCCCTAACCGGGACAGGGGACCTTCTAACTATGGCTACACCTTC.

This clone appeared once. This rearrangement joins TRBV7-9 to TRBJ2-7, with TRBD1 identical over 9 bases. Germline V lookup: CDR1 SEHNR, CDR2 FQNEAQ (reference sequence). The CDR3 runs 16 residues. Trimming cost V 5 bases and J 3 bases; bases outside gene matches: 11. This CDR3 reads CASSPARTGVDYEQYF. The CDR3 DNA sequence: TGTGCCAGCAGCCCAGCAAGGACAGGGGTCGACTACGAGCAGTACTTC.

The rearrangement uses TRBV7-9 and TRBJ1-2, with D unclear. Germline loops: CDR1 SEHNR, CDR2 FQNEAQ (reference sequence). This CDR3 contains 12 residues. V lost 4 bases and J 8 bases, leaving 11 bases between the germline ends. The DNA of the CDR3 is TGTGCCAGCAGCTCACAGCCTTGGGGCTACACCTTC. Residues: CASSSQPWGYTF.

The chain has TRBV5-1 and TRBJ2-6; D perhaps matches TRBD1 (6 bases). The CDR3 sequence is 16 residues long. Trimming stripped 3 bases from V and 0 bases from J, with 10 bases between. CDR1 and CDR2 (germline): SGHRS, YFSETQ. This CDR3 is CASSSGDTSGANVLTF. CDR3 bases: TGCGCCAGCAGCTCAGGGGACACCTCTGGGGCCAACGTCCTGACTTTC.

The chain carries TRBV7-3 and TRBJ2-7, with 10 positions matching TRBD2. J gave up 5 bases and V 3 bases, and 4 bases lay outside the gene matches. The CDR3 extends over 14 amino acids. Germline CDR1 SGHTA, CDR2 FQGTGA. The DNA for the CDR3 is TGTGCCAGCAGCTTGCTAGCGGGAGTCGACGAGCAGTACTTC. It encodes CASSLLAGVDEQYF.

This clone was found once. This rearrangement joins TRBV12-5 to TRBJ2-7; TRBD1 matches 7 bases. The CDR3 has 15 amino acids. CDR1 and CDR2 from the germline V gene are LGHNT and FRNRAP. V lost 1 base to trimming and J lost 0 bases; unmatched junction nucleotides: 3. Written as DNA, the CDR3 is TGTGCTAGTGGTTTGGCTTACAGGGGCTCCTACGAGCAGTACTTC. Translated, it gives CASGLAYRGSYEQYF. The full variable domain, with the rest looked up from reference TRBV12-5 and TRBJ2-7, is DARVTQTPRHKVTEMGQEVTMRCQPILGHNTVFWYRQTMMQGLELLAYFRNRAPLDDSGMPKDRFSAEMPDATLATLKIQPSEPRDSAVYFCASGLAYRGSYEQYFGPGTRLTVT.

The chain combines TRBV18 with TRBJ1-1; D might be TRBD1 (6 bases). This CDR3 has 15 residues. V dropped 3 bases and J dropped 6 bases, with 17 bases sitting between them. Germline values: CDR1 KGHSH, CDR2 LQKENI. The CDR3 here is CASSPTWTVTAEAFF. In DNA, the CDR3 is TGTGCCAGCTCACCCACTTGGACAGTAACCGCTGAAGCTTTCTTT.

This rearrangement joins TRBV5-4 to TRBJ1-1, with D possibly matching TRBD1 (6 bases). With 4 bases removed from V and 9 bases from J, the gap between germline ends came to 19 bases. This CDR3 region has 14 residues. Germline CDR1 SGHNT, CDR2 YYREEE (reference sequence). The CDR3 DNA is TGTGCCAGCAGCCCTAACAGGGCAGGTGGGAAAGCTTTCTTT. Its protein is CASSPNRAGGKAFF.

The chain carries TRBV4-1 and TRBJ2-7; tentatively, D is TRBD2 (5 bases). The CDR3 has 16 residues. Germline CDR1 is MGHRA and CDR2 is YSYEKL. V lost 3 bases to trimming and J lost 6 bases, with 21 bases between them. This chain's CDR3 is CASSQEARTFIAEQYF. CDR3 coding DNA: TGCGCCAGCAGCCAGGAGGCACGGACGTTTATCGCCGAGCAGTACTTC.

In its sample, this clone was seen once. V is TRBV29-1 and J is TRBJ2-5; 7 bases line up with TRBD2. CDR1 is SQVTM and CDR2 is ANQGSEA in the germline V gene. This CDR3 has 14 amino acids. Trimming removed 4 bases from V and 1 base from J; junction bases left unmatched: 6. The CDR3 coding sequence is TGCAGCGTTGTGCCAGCGGGAACCCAAGAGACCCAGTACTTC. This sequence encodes CSVVPAGTQETQYF. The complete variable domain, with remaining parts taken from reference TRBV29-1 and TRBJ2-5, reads SAVISQKPSRDICQRGTSLTIQCQVDSQVTMMFWYRQQPGQSLTLIATANQGSEATYESGFVIDKFPISRPNLTFSTLTVSNMSPEDSSIYLCSVVPAGTQETQYFGPGTRLLVL.

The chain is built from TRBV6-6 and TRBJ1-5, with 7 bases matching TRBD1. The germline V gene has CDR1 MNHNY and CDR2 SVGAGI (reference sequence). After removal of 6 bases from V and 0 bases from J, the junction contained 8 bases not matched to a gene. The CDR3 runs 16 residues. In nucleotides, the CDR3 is TGTGCCAGCAGACCGGGACAGATTAATAGCAATCAGCCCCAGCATTTT. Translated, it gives CASRPGQINSNQPQHF.

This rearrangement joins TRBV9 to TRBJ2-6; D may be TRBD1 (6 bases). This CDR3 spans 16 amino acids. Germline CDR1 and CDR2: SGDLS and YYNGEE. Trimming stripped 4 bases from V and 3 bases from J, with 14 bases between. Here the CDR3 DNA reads TGTGCCAGCAGCATCCACAGGGATGGTGGGGCCAACGTCCTGACTTTC. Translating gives CASSIHRDGGANVLTF.

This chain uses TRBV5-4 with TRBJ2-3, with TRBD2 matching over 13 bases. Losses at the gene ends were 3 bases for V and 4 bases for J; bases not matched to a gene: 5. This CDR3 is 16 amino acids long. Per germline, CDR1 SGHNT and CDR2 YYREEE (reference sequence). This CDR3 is CASSSKGLAGADTQYF. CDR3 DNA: TGTGCCAGCAGCTCAAAAGGACTAGCGGGGGCAGATACGCAGTATTTT.

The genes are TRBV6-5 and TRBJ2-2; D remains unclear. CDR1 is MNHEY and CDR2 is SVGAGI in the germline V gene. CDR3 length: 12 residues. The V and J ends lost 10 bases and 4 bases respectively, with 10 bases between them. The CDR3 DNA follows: TGTGCCACCTCTATTATCACCGGGGAGCTGTTTTTT. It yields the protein CATSIITGELFF.

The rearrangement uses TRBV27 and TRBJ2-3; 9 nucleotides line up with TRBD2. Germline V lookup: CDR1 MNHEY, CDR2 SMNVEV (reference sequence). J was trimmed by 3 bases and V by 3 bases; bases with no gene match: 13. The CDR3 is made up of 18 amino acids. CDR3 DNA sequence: TGTGCCAGCAGTTTTCTTGCGGGAGGGCCTAGGTGGACAGATACGCAGTATTTT. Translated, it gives CASSFLAGGPRWTDTQYF.

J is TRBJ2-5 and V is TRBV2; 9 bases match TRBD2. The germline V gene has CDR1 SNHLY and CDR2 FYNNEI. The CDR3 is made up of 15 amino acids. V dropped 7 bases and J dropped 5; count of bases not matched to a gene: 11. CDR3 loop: CASTSPAGGLETQYF. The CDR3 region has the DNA TGTGCCAGCACGTCCCCCGCGGGAGGGTTGGAGACCCAGTACTTC.

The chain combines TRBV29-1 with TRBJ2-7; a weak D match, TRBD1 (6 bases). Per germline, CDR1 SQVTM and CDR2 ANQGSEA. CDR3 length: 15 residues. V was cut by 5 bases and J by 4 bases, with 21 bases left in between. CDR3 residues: CSVLKLTGRIYEQYF. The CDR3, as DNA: TGCAGCGTTCTTAAATTAACAGGGAGAATTTACGAGCAGTACTTC.